The present TCR beta chain was sequenced within a study of blood T cell repertoires in COVID-19. In the source study's methods: Amplification of reference gene primers was used by the study to estimate nucleated cell counts. Profiling relied on immunoSEQ multiplex PCR, and the TCRdb table lists in-frame clones only, not all of them. Clonal size and the V and J genes are those of that table, whereas D and trimming came from the DNA. The sample holds 130,000 or so clones, 86% seen once. Per germline, CDR1 SGHTA and CDR2 FQGTGA. The CDR3 totals 16 residues. After removal of 4 bases from V and 4 bases from J, the junction contained 9 bases not matched to a gene.

The TCR comes from a man aged 40-49 years with acute or convalescent COVID-19. This chain joins TRBV7-3 and TRBJ1-2, with 10 bases identical to TRBD1. The sequencing sample was made of peripheral blood. The CDR3 nucleotides are TGTGCCAGCAGCTCAAATCCGGGACAGGGGCCCTATGGCTACACCTTC. Translating gives CASSSNPGQGPYGYTF.